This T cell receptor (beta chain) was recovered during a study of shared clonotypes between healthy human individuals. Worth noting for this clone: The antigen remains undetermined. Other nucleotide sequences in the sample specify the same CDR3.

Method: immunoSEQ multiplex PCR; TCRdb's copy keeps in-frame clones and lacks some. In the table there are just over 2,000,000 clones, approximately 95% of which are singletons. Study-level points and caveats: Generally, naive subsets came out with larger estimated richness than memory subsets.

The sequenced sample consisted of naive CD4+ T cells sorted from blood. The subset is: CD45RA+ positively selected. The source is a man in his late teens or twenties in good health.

The CDR3 here is CASSLGTNQPQHF. CDR3 coding DNA: TGCGCCAGCAGCTTGGGGACAAATCAGCCCCAGCATTTT. V is TRBV5-1 and J is TRBJ1-5, with D possibly being TRBD1 (5 bases). The CDR3 covers 13 residues. The V end lost 0 bases, the J end lost 4 bases, and 5 bases lay between the germline ends. The germline CDR1 and CDR2 sequences are SGHRS and YFSETQ.